The 28 T cell receptor beta chains below were found in one sample sequenced in a study of CD8+ T cells in alopecia areata (dated by TCRdb to the late 2010s). The receptor library was made with the immunoSEQ multiplex PCR assay. To provide template for TCR sequencing, every sample had RNA extracted and reverse transcribed into cDNA. Held by TCRdb, this immuneACCESS table contains in-frame sequences only and omits some clones. Under half of the omission traces to an unresolved V gene where checked; the cause of the rest is unknown. Across this sample there are 89,000 or so clones, with roughly 51% seen only once. Under 6.5% of the sample lies in the top ten. The sample taken for sequencing was NKG2D-high CD8+ T cells sorted from blood. The cell subset or site label, read with the paper, signifies: sorted CD8+ NKG2D-high blood T cells. Receptors were obtained from a human donor with alopecia areata.

The V call is TRBV28, the J call TRBJ1-5; no definite D call. CDR1 is MDHEN, CDR2 SYDVKM, per germline. The CDR3 spans 15 residues. Trimming removed 3 bases from V and 7 bases from J, with 16 bases in between. The CDR3 region has the DNA TGTGCCAGCAGTTTCACTACCACTAGTGGACAGCCCCAGCATTTT. It codes for CASSFTTTSGQPQHF.

The chain joins TRBV7-9 to TRBJ2-3, with 9 bases identical to TRBD2. The CDR3 is 15 residues long. The germline CDR1 and CDR2 sequences are SEHNR and FQNEAQ (reference sequence). The J segment lost 3 bases and the V segment lost 4 bases, leaving 5 bases of the junction unmatched. The CDR3 spells CASSWSGRNTDTQYF. The CDR3 DNA follows: TGTGCCAGCAGCTGGAGCGGGAGGAATACAGATACGCAGTATTTT.

This chain uses TRBV7-2 with TRBJ2-7; D gene uncertain. Trimming took off 1 base at V and 3 bases at J, with 7 bases between the two ends. Germline V lookup: CDR1 SGHTA, CDR2 FQGNSA. CDR3 size: 13 residues. CDR3 sequence (DNA): TGTGCCAGCAGCTTAGAGGCTTTCTACGAGCAGTACTTC. It translates to CASSLEAFYEQYF. The complete variable domain, with remaining parts taken from reference TRBV7-2 and TRBJ2-7, reads GAGVSQSPSNKVTEKGKDVELRCDPISGHTALYWYRQSLGQGLEFLIYFQGNSAPDKSGLPSDRFSAERTGGSVSTLTIQRTQQEDSAVYLCASSLEAFYEQYFGPGTRLTVT.

This clone was seen only a few times. The V and J genes are TRBV29-1 and TRBJ2-7, with D uncertain. V was trimmed by 6 bases and J by 5 bases, leaving 14 bases between them. CDR1 SQVTM and CDR2 ANQGSEA come from the germline V gene. The CDR3 totals 12 residues. Written as DNA, the CDR3 is TGCAGCGTGGACGGATCTGGCGACGAGCAGTACTTC. Translating gives CSVDGSGDEQYF.

Only a few counts were recorded for this clone. The rearrangement uses TRBV27 and TRBJ2-3; 12 bases are a match to TRBD1. Germline V CDR1 and CDR2: MNHEY, SMNVEV (reference sequence). This CDR3 contains 21 residues. The junction had 19 bases not matched to a gene; V was cut back by 3 bases and J by 3 bases. The CDR3 DNA reads TGTGCCAGCAGTTTTCCCGCACCCGGGACAGGGGGCCAGGCGGGGACAGATACGCAGTATTTT. This encodes CASSFPAPGTGGQAGTDTQYF.

The chain has TRBV4-1 and TRBJ2-1, with a weak D call TRBD2 (6 bases). Germline CDR1 is MGHRA and CDR2 is YSYEKL. This CDR3 is 15 amino acids long. V lost 4 bases and J lost 4, with 14 bases in between. CDR3: CASSPPGLPYNEQFF. In nucleotides, the CDR3 is TGCGCCAGCAGCCCACCGGGACTGCCGTACAATGAGCAGTTCTTC.

This clone was recorded a few times. CDR3 amino acids: CASSFPSLGGEQFF. The CDR3, as DNA: TGTGCCAGCAGCTTCCCGTCCCTGGGGGGAGAGCAGTTCTTC. The chain employs TRBV5-6 and TRBJ2-1; a weak D match, TRBD2 (6 bases). This CDR3 has 14 residues. Trimming removed 2 bases from V and 10 bases from J, with 16 bases in between. Per germline, CDR1 SGHDT and CDR2 YYEEEE. Looking up the rest from reference TRBV5-6 and TRBJ2-1 gives the full variable domain: DAGVTQSPTHLIKTRGQQVTLRCSPKSGHDTVSWYQQALGQGPQFIFQYYEEEERQRGNFPDRFSGHQFPNYSSELNVNALLLGDSALYLCASSFPSLGGEQFFGPGTRLTVL.

The J gene is TRBJ2-1, the V gene TRBV30; 9 bases fit TRBD2. The J segment lost 5 bases and the V segment lost 5 bases, leaving 4 bases of the junction unmatched. Germline loops: CDR1 GTSNPN, CDR2 SVGIG (reference sequence). The CDR3 contains 13 residues. The CDR3 DNA reads TGTGCCTGGGATAGCGGGGGAGACAATGAGCAGTTCTTC. Encoded protein: CAWDSGGDNEQFF.

This clone has a single count. The rearrangement links TRBV29-1 to TRBJ1-2; TRBD1 is a possible D gene (5 bases). Germline lookup yields CDR1 SQVTM and CDR2 ANQGSEA. Trimming pared 3 bases from V and 8 bases from J, leaving 10 bases between. The CDR3 extends over 11 amino acids. The CDR3 protein is CSVDWGRGYTF. The CDR3 DNA reads TGCAGCGTTGACTGGGGCAGGGGCTACACCTTC. Together with reference TRBV29-1 and TRBJ1-2, the CDR3 gives the full variable domain: SAVISQKPSRDICQRGTSLTIQCQVDSQVTMMFWYRQQPGQSLTLIATANQGSEATYESGFVIDKFPISRPNLTFSTLTVSNMSPEDSSIYLCSVDWGRGYTFGSGTRLTVV.

This clone was seen more than once but under ten times. The chain uses TRBV28 and TRBJ2-1; TRBD1 matches 8 bases. With V trimmed by 3 bases and J by 4 bases, 14 bases remained unmatched. The germline gives CDR1 MDHEN, CDR2 SYDVKM. The CDR3 totals 18 residues. The CDR3 bases are TGTGCCAGCAGTTTCCCCCTCCTAGGGGACAGGACGTACAATGAGCAGTTCTTC. Translating it yields CASSFPLLGDRTYNEQFF.

V gene TRBV2 combines with J gene TRBJ1-3, with TRBD1 identical over 7 bases. V gave up 10 bases and J gave up 6 bases; unmatched junction bases: 15. Germline V gene lookup returns CDR1 SNHLY and CDR2 FYNNEI. CDR3 length equals 15 residues. The CDR3 loop is CATRKGAGRENTIYF. The CDR3 coding sequence is TGTGCCACCAGGAAGGGGGCTGGGCGCGAAAACACCATATATTTT.

The chain couples TRBV29-1 to TRBJ2-1, with TRBD2 matching over 8 bases. With 5 bases clipped from V and 10 bases from J, the junction kept 10 bases outside the gene matches. Germline V gives CDR1 SQVTM, CDR2 ANQGSEA. This CDR3 has 13 residues. CDR3 protein: CSVSSGLGNEQFF. CDR3 in DNA: TGCAGCGTTTCGTCGGGACTAGGAAACGAGCAGTTCTTC.

V and J are TRBV19 and TRBJ1-2; TRBD1 might be the D (5 bases). Germline lookup yields CDR1 LNHDA and CDR2 SQIVND (reference sequence). Trimming shortened V by 7 bases and J by 6 bases, and 15 bases separated the two germline ends. This CDR3 comprises 13 residues. CDR3 DNA sequence: TGTGCCAGTACCGTCGGGGGGAGCAATGGCTACACCTTC. This translates into CASTVGGSNGYTF.

This clone was observed a handful of times. The chain carries TRBV5-4 and TRBJ2-3; weak D call: TRBD2 (6 bases). CDR3 size: 13 residues. Germline-derived CDR1 and CDR2 are SGHNT and YYREEE (reference sequence). V gave up 3 bases and J gave up 3 bases, with 8 bases separating them. The CDR3 loop reads CASSSRGTDTQYF. The CDR3 nucleotides are TGTGCCAGCAGCTCACGGGGGACAGATACGCAGTATTTT.

The sample holds a few counts of this clone. This chain connects TRBV29-1 to TRBJ2-3; D is ambiguous. V was cut by 5 bases and J by 2 bases, with 8 bases left in between. This CDR3 contains 12 residues. CDR1 SQVTM and CDR2 ANQGSEA come from the germline V gene. The CDR3 reads CSVWAPTDTQYF. The CDR3 region has the DNA TGCAGCGTTTGGGCCCCCACAGATACGCAGTATTTT.

This clone appeared a single time. This same CDR3 is encoded by further DNA sequences in the sample. The chain is built from TRBV9 and TRBJ2-7; D might be TRBD1 or TRBD2, each matching 5 bases. The CDR3 contains 13 residues. The germline V gene has CDR1 SGDLS and CDR2 YYNGEE. V gave up 0 bases and J gave up 2 bases, with 6 bases separating them. The DNA of the CDR3 is TGTGCCAGCAGCGTAGGGGGGACCTACGAGCAGTACTTC. Its translation is CASSVGGTYEQYF.

For the CDR3, the DNA is TGTGCCTGGGGGGGGTCAGGCCATGAGCAGTTCTTC. It codes for CAWGGSGHEQFF. The rearrangement uses TRBV30 and TRBJ2-1, with D perhaps TRBD2 (6 bases). Germline V gene sequence: CDR1 GTSNPN, CDR2 SVGIG (reference sequence). The CDR3 runs to 12 residues. Trimming pared 5 bases from V and 8 bases from J, leaving 13 bases between.

This clone was observed a few times. This chain links TRBV6-5 with TRBJ1-5; D unclear. V lost 5 bases to trimming and J lost 7 bases, with 18 bases between them. This CDR3 is built from 15 residues. Germline V gene sequence: CDR1 MNHEY, CDR2 SVGAGI. CDR3 protein: CASSPPRGLGQPQHF. The CDR3, as DNA: TGTGCCAGCAGTCCCCCCCGAGGGTTGGGCCAGCCCCAGCATTTT.

The V gene is TRBV4-3, the J gene TRBJ2-1; 9 nucleotides align to TRBD2. Germline V gives CDR1 LGHNA, CDR2 YSLEER. The CDR3 loop spans 15 amino acids. After removal of 4 bases from V and 2 bases from J, the junction contained 3 bases not matched to a gene. CDR3 bases: TGCGCCAGCAGCCCAGCTAGCGGGGCCTACAATGAGCAGTTCTTC. Translated, it gives CASSPASGAYNEQFF.

This chain connects TRBV9 to TRBJ1-1; D is undetermined. V was trimmed by 0 bases and J by 5 bases, leaving 14 bases between them. Germline V lookup: CDR1 SGDLS, CDR2 YYNGEE. The CDR3 has 15 amino acids. The CDR3 region has the DNA TGTGCCAGCAGCGTAGCTAGCAGGTGTCGGACTGAAGCTTTCTTT. Protein product: CASSVASRCRTEAFF.

This clone has just a few counts. J is TRBJ2-5 and V is TRBV28, with 7 nucleotides matching TRBD1. J gave up 4 bases and V 5 bases, and 10 bases lay outside the gene matches. CDR1 and CDR2 (germline): MDHEN, SYDVKM. CDR3 length: 15 amino acids. CDR3 residues: CASSVDRVRTETQYF. The CDR3 coding sequence is TGTGCCAGCAGTGTTGACAGGGTACGGACAGAGACCCAGTACTTC.

This clone showed up many times. The genes are TRBV19 and TRBJ2-7; tentatively, D is TRBD1 (5 bases). V lost 4 bases and J 1 base, leaving 8 bases between the germline ends. The CDR3 is 13 amino acids. Germline CDR1 LNHDA, CDR2 SQIVND (reference sequence). The CDR3 sequence is CASSTTVSYEQYF. The CDR3 coding sequence is TGTGCCAGTAGTACGACAGTTTCCTACGAGCAGTACTTC.

The sample holds a few counts of this clone. A read error may account for a junction end that differs from germline. Here the CDR3 DNA reads TGTGCCAGCAGCTTAGTCCCAGCGGGAATCTCCTGCGAGCAGTACTTC. It codes for CASSLVPAGISCEQYF. J is TRBJ2-7 and V is TRBV7-9; TRBD2 agrees at 7 bases. This CDR3 is built from 16 residues. CDR1 and CDR2 (germline): SEHNR, FQNEAQ (reference sequence).

The chain joins TRBV18 to TRBJ2-5, with 8 bases identical to TRBD2. V dropped 4 bases and J dropped 0; count of bases not matched to a gene: 7. The germline V gene encodes CDR1 KGHSH and CDR2 LQKENI. The CDR3 length is 16 residues. Here the CDR3 reads CASSRVTSEYQETQYF. CDR3 nucleotides: TGTGCCAGCTCACGGGTGACTAGCGAGTACCAAGAGACCCAGTACTTC.

The rearrangement joins TRBV7-9 to TRBJ2-5; no reliable D call. V lost 6 bases to trimming and J lost 0 bases, with 11 bases between them. The germline V gene encodes CDR1 SEHNR and CDR2 FQNEAQ (reference sequence). The CDR3 sequence is 14 residues long. CDR3 DNA: TGTGCCAGCAGTGGCCCAGAGTACCAAGAGACCCAGTACTTC. Protein product: CASSGPEYQETQYF.

This clone has more than one count but fewer than ten. The chain couples TRBV7-9 to TRBJ1-2; D uncertain. Germline CDR1 reads SEHNR; CDR2 reads FQNEAQ (reference sequence). V lost 5 bases and J 10 bases, leaving 17 bases between the germline ends. The CDR3 sequence is 13 residues long. The CDR3 loop reads CASSPPETRHYTF. For the CDR3, the DNA is TGTGCCAGCAGCCCCCCCGAGACTAGGCACTACACCTTC.

There are a few counts of this clone. V gene TRBV29-1 combines with J gene TRBJ1-1; no firm D call. This CDR3 region has 11 residues. Trimming shortened V by 5 bases and J by 6 bases, and 10 bases separated the two germline ends. Germline CDR1 SQVTM, CDR2 ANQGSEA. CDR3 DNA sequence: TGCAGCGTTCCGATCGGGCCTGAAGCTTTCTTT. It specifies CSVPIGPEAFF.

This chain links TRBV28 with TRBJ2-7; TRBD1 agrees at 7 bases. This CDR3 comprises 13 residues. Germline V gene data show CDR1 as MDHEN and CDR2 as SYDVKM. With V trimmed by 5 bases and J by 5 bases, 6 bases remained unmatched. The CDR3 nucleotides read TGTGCCAGCAGTATTACAGGGGCGGACGAGCAGTACTTC. Its translation: CASSITGADEQYF.